The entry below describes one T cell receptor beta chain. The data are from a study of control samples from healthy donors and cancer patients. Sequencing was performed with immunoSEQ multiplex PCR; in TCRdb, only in-frame clones are kept and a portion is missing. The sample carries about 130,000 clones, more than 85% recorded once. The sequenced sample consisted of blood. The sequence was collected from a man aged 18 to 29 in good health.

This CDR3 is CASSLAGGSDEQYF. DNA for the CDR3: TGTGCCAGCAGTTTAGCGGGGGGGAGTGACGAGCAGTACTTC. The rearrangement uses TRBV27 and TRBJ2-7, with 9 bases that match TRBD2. The CDR3 consists of 14 residues. Unmatched junction bases numbered 4, after V lost 2 bases and J lost 5 bases. Germline CDR1 MNHEY, CDR2 SMNVEV (reference sequence).